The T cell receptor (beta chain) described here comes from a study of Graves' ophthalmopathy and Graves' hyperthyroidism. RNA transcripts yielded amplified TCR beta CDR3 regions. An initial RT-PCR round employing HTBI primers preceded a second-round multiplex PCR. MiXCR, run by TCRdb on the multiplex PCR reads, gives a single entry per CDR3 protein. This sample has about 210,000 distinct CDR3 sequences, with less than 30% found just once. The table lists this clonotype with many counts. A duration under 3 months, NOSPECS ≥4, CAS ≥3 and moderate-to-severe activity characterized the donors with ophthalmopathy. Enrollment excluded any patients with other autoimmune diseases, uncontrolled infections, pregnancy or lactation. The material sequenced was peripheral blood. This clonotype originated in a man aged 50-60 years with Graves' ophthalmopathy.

The CDR3: CASSGRDLVGAKNIQYF. CDR3 in DNA: TGTGCCAGCAGTGGCCGGGACCTGGTTGGAGCCAAAAACATTCAGTACTTC. The rearrangement links TRBV6-2 or TRBV6-3 to TRBJ2-4; possibly TRBD1 or TRBD2 for D (5 bases each). The CDR3 has 17 residues. V dropped 5 bases and J dropped 0 bases, with 17 bases sitting between them. Germline V gene lookup returns CDR1 MNHEY and CDR2 SVGEGT.